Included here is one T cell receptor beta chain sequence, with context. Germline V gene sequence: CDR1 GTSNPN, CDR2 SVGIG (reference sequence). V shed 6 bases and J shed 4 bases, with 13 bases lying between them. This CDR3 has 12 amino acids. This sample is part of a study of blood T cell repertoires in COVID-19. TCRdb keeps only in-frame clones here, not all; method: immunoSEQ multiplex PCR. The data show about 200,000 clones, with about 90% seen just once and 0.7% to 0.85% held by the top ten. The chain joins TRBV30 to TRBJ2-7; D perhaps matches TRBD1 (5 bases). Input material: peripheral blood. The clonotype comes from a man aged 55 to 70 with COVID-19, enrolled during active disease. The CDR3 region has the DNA TGTGCCTGTCAGGGAATAAGGTACGAGCAGTACTTC. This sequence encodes CACQGIRYEQYF.